The rows below give T cell receptor beta chains drawn from one sample of a study of blood T cell repertoires in COVID-19. Sequencing used immunoSEQ multiplex PCR; TCRdb keeps in-frame clones, though not all of them. This table holds roughly 250,000 clones, around 90% found once. What was sequenced was PBMCs or T cells enriched from blood (not recorded which). Source of these receptors: a woman between 35 and 50 years old with acute COVID-19. Both conserved end residues are part of each CDR3. D genes are given only for firm matches. Some rows mark clone size as missing; the rest say once, few, many or name a class of expanded clone.

J gene: TRBJ1-1
D gene: .
V gene: TRBV2
clone size: .
CDR3 protein: CASSLTQAGRGTEAFF
CDR3 DNA: TGTGCCAGCAGCCTAACCCAGGCAGGCCGGGGCACTGAAGCTTTCTTT

J gene: TRBJ2-7
D gene: .
V gene: TRBV6-1
clone size: once
CDR3 protein: CASSEGRHYEQYF
CDR3 DNA: TGTGCCAGCAGTGAGGGCAGGCACTACGAGCAGTACTTC

J gene: TRBJ2-1
D gene: TRBD1
V gene: TRBV7-9
clone size: .
CDR3 protein: CASSYWTGTYNEQFF
CDR3 DNA: TGTGCCAGCAGCTACTGGACAGGAACCTACAATGAGCAGTTCTTC

J gene: TRBJ1-6
D gene: .
V gene: TRBV6-5
clone size: once
CDR3 protein: CASSYSNRQGNSPLHF
CDR3 DNA: TGTGCCAGCAGTTACTCGAATCGGCAGGGGAATTCACCCCTCCACTTT

J gene: TRBJ1-2
D gene: .
V gene: TRBV27
clone size: .
CDR3 protein: CATRTTGSRYGYTF
CDR3 DNA: TGTGCCACCCGAACCACAGGGTCAAGGTATGGCTACACCTTC

J gene: TRBJ2-2
D gene: .
V gene: TRBV7-9
clone size: .
CDR3 protein: CASSAETGELFF
CDR3 DNA: TGTGCCAGCAGTGCGGAGACCGGGGAGCTGTTTTTT

J gene: TRBJ1-4
D gene: .
V gene: TRBV10-2
clone size: .
CDR3 protein: CASSDLNEKLFF
CDR3 DNA: TGCGCCAGCAGTGATCTGAATGAAAAACTGTTTTTT

J gene: TRBJ1-2
D gene: TRBD1
V gene: TRBV7-9
clone size: .
CDR3 protein: CASSGITGDNYGYTF
CDR3 DNA: TGTGCCAGCAGCGGAATCACAGGGGATAACTATGGCTACACCTTC

J gene: TRBJ1-2
D gene: .
V gene: TRBV11-2
clone size: once
CDR3 protein: CASSLAGESGGYTF
CDR3 DNA: TGTGCCAGCAGCTTAGCAGGGGAATCAGGTGGCTACACCTTC

J gene: TRBJ1-4
D gene: .
V gene: TRBV15
clone size: .
CDR3 protein: CATNRETTNEKLFF
CDR3 DNA: TGTGCCACCAACAGGGAGACAACTAATGAAAAACTGTTTTTT

J gene: TRBJ2-7
D gene: TRBD1
V gene: TRBV6-5
clone size: .
CDR3 protein: CASSGTGYVYEQYF
CDR3 DNA: TGTGCCAGCAGCGGGACAGGGTATGTCTACGAGCAGTACTTC

J gene: TRBJ1-1
D gene: .
V gene: TRBV18
clone size: .
CDR3 protein: CASSPPRGSGILEAFF
CDR3 DNA: TGTGCCAGCTCACCACCCCGGGGGTCCGGGATCCTTGAAGCTTTCTTT

J gene: TRBJ1-2
D gene: TRBD1
V gene: TRBV19
clone size: .
CDR3 protein: CASKTQGAFYGYTF
CDR3 DNA: TGTGCCAGTAAAACGCAGGGGGCATTCTATGGCTACACCTTC

J gene: TRBJ2-5
D gene: .
V gene: TRBV9
clone size: .
CDR3 protein: CASSVDSQETQYF
CDR3 DNA: TGTGCCAGCAGCGTAGACAGCCAAGAGACCCAGTACTTC

J gene: TRBJ2-3
D gene: TRBD2
V gene: TRBV3-1/TRBV3-2
clone size: .
CDR3 protein: CASSRRLAGGSTDTQYF
CDR3 DNA: TGTGCCAGCAGCCGTAGACTAGCGGGGGGGAGCACAGATACGCAGTATTTT

J gene: TRBJ1-2
D gene: TRBD1
V gene: TRBV5-4
clone size: .
CDR3 protein: CASSFDRVDGYTF
CDR3 DNA: TGTGCCAGCAGCTTCGACAGGGTGGACGGCTACACCTTC

J gene: TRBJ1-1
D gene: .
V gene: TRBV4-1
clone size: .
CDR3 protein: CASSQDIGGRTEAFF
CDR3 DNA: TGCGCCAGCAGCCAAGATATCGGGGGGAGGACTGAAGCTTTCTTT

J gene: TRBJ2-7
D gene: .
V gene: TRBV14
clone size: .
CDR3 protein: CASSRETHRLEQYF
CDR3 DNA: TGTGCCAGCAGCCGAGAAACGCACAGGCTCGAGCAGTACTTC

J gene: TRBJ1-1
D gene: .
V gene: TRBV15
clone size: once
CDR3 protein: CATSTNWAENTEAFF
CDR3 DNA: TGTGCCACCAGCACTAATTGGGCAGAGAACACTGAAGCTTTCTTT

J gene: TRBJ2-7
D gene: TRBD2
V gene: TRBV7-2
clone size: .
CDR3 protein: CASSGRGGEYEQYF
CDR3 DNA: TGTGCCAGCAGCGGCCGCGGGGGGGAGTACGAGCAGTACTTC

J gene: TRBJ1-4
D gene: TRBD1
V gene: TRBV19
clone size: once
CDR3 protein: CASSIFPGTGGPNEKLFF
CDR3 DNA: TGTGCCAGTAGTATCTTTCCCGGGACAGGGGGCCCGAATGAAAAACTGTTTTTT

J gene: TRBJ1-2
D gene: .
V gene: TRBV2
clone size: .
CDR3 protein: CASSEAYDGVYGYTF
CDR3 DNA: TGTGCCAGCAGTGAAGCTTACGACGGAGTCTATGGCTACACCTTC

J gene: TRBJ1-3
D gene: TRBD1
V gene: TRBV18
clone size: .
CDR3 protein: CASSATQGNSGNTIYF
CDR3 DNA: TGTGCCAGCTCCGCCACACAGGGGAACTCTGGAAACACCATATATTTT

J gene: TRBJ2-1
D gene: .
V gene: TRBV7-2
clone size: .
CDR3 protein: CASSLDGGINEQFF
CDR3 DNA: TGTGCCAGCAGCTTAGATGGCGGGATCAATGAGCAGTTCTTC

J gene: TRBJ2-7
D gene: TRBD1
V gene: TRBV6-5
clone size: .
CDR3 protein: CASKPRTGDYEQYF
CDR3 DNA: TGTGCCAGCAAACCTAGGACAGGGGACTACGAGCAGTACTTC

J gene: TRBJ1-6
D gene: .
V gene: TRBV11-3
clone size: .
CDR3 protein: CASSLNMETPLHF
CDR3 DNA: TGTGCCAGCAGCTTAAACATGGAGACACCCCTCCACTTT

J gene: TRBJ2-5
D gene: .
V gene: TRBV7-9
clone size: .
CDR3 protein: CASSLGSRGGETQYF
CDR3 DNA: TGTGCCAGCAGCTTAGGATCAAGGGGTGGGGAGACCCAGTACTTC

J gene: TRBJ2-2
D gene: .
V gene: TRBV5-4
clone size: .
CDR3 protein: CASSLRGGELFF
CDR3 DNA: TGTGCCAGCAGCTTGAGGGGCGGGGAGCTGTTTTTT

J gene: TRBJ2-2
D gene: TRBD1
V gene: TRBV4-1
clone size: .
CDR3 protein: CASSQEGGQPNTGELFF
CDR3 DNA: TGCGCCAGCAGCCAAGAAGGGGGACAGCCGAACACCGGGGAGCTGTTTTTT

J gene: TRBJ2-2
D gene: TRBD2
V gene: TRBV6-6
clone size: .
CDR3 protein: CASILSGSNTGELFF
CDR3 DNA: TGTGCCAGCATCCTTAGCGGGTCGAACACCGGGGAGCTGTTTTTT

J gene: TRBJ2-5
D gene: .
V gene: TRBV6-6
clone size: .
CDR3 protein: CASSYSMQKETQYF
CDR3 DNA: TGTGCCAGCAGTTACTCGATGCAGAAAGAGACCCAGTACTTC

J gene: TRBJ1-1
D gene: .
V gene: TRBV10-3
clone size: .
CDR3 protein: CAISEINSEAFF
CDR3 DNA: TGTGCCATCAGTGAGATCAACAGTGAAGCTTTCTTT

J gene: TRBJ2-3
D gene: TRBD1
V gene: TRBV5-1
clone size: .
CDR3 protein: CASSLDAGQGGTQYF
CDR3 DNA: TGCGCCAGCAGCTTGGATGCGGGACAGGGAGGGACGCAGTATTTT

J gene: TRBJ2-1
D gene: TRBD1
V gene: TRBV7-3
clone size: .
CDR3 protein: CASSSDRDSREQFF
CDR3 DNA: TGTGCCAGCAGCTCAGACCGGGACAGCCGTGAGCAGTTCTTC

J gene: TRBJ2-7
D gene: .
V gene: TRBV12-3/TRBV12-4
clone size: .
CDR3 protein: CASMDSGPYEQYF
CDR3 DNA: TGTGCCAGCATGGACAGCGGTCCCTACGAGCAGTACTTC

J gene: TRBJ1-6
D gene: .
V gene: TRBV11-2
clone size: few
CDR3 protein: CASSAVGLGGDSPLHF
CDR3 DNA: TGTGCCAGCAGCGCAGTGGGGCTAGGGGGAGATTCACCCCTCCACTTT

J gene: TRBJ2-3
D gene: TRBD2
V gene: TRBV5-6
clone size: few
CDR3 protein: CASSEEIAGGRADTQYF
CDR3 DNA: TGTGCCAGCAGCGAAGAAATAGCGGGAGGGCGGGCAGATACGCAGTATTTT

J gene: TRBJ1-6
D gene: TRBD1
V gene: TRBV28
clone size: .
CDR3 protein: CASIGQGGSPLHF
CDR3 DNA: TGTGCCAGCATCGGACAGGGAGGCTCACCCCTCCACTTT

J gene: TRBJ1-4
D gene: .
V gene: TRBV30
clone size: .
CDR3 protein: CAWSLGRPGGEKLFF
CDR3 DNA: TGTGCCTGGAGTCTTGGTCGACCGGGGGGTGAAAAACTGTTTTTT

J gene: TRBJ2-2
D gene: .
V gene: TRBV7-8
clone size: .
CDR3 protein: CASSAYRIPTPRTNTGELFF
CDR3 DNA: TGTGCCAGCAGCGCTTACAGGATTCCTACCCCTCGCACGAACACCGGGGAGCTGTTTTTT

J gene: TRBJ1-1
D gene: .
V gene: TRBV6-5
clone size: .
CDR3 protein: CASSYSTGRVTEAFF
CDR3 DNA: TGTGCCAGCAGTTACTCGACAGGAAGGGTTACTGAAGCTTTCTTT

J gene: TRBJ1-2
D gene: .
V gene: TRBV2
clone size: once
CDR3 protein: CASSEPGEQDYGYTF
CDR3 DNA: TGTGCCAGCAGTGAACCAGGGGAGCAGGACTATGGCTACACCTTC

J gene: TRBJ1-2
D gene: TRBD1
V gene: TRBV19
clone size: .
CDR3 protein: CASAPGQLTYGYTF
CDR3 DNA: TGTGCCAGTGCCCCGGGACAGCTAACCTATGGCTACACCTTC

J gene: TRBJ2-2
D gene: TRBD1
V gene: TRBV24-1
clone size: .
CDR3 protein: CATSEYGTVNTGELFF
CDR3 DNA: TGTGCCACCAGTGAATATGGGACAGTAAACACCGGGGAGCTGTTTTTT

J gene: TRBJ1-2
D gene: TRBD1
V gene: TRBV6-2/TRBV6-3
clone size: .
CDR3 protein: CASSATGGNYGYTF
CDR3 DNA: TGTGCCAGCAGTGCTACAGGGGGCAACTATGGCTACACCTTC

J gene: TRBJ2-1
D gene: .
V gene: TRBV10-2
clone size: .
CDR3 protein: CASMEGVYNEQFF
CDR3 DNA: TGCGCCAGCATGGAGGGCGTCTACAATGAGCAGTTCTTC

J gene: TRBJ1-5
D gene: .
V gene: TRBV28
clone size: .
CDR3 protein: CASSSQGQPQHF
CDR3 DNA: TGTGCCAGCAGTTCACAGGGTCAGCCCCAGCATTTT

J gene: TRBJ1-4
D gene: TRBD1
V gene: TRBV5-6
clone size: .
CDR3 protein: CASSSEIQGAVGEKLFF
CDR3 DNA: TGTGCCAGCAGCTCGGAGATACAGGGGGCGGTCGGTGAAAAACTGTTTTTT

J gene: TRBJ2-7
D gene: .
V gene: TRBV28
clone size: .
CDR3 protein: CASILPRQYLSYEQYF
CDR3 DNA: TGTGCCAGCATCCTTCCTCGACAGTACCTCTCCTACGAGCAGTACTTC

J gene: TRBJ1-5
D gene: TRBD1
V gene: TRBV14
clone size: .
CDR3 protein: CASSQALPGQGLGGNQPQHF
CDR3 DNA: TGTGCCAGCAGCCAAGCCCTCCCGGGACAGGGTCTTGGGGGCAATCAGCCCCAGCATTTT

J gene: TRBJ2-5
D gene: .
V gene: TRBV9
clone size: .
CDR3 protein: CASSVAEGIGETQYF
CDR3 DNA: TGTGCCAGCAGCGTAGCGGAGGGGATTGGGGAGACCCAGTACTTC

J gene: TRBJ1-1
D gene: .
V gene: TRBV6-5
clone size: .
CDR3 protein: CASSHTPNTEAFF
CDR3 DNA: TGTGCCAGCAGCCACACACCGAACACTGAAGCTTTCTTT

J gene: TRBJ2-1
D gene: .
V gene: TRBV24-1
clone size: .
CDR3 protein: CATSEEGDNEQFF
CDR3 DNA: TGTGCCACCAGTGAAGAGGGCGATAATGAGCAGTTCTTC

J gene: TRBJ1-5
D gene: .
V gene: TRBV6-5
clone size: .
CDR3 protein: CASNLQGDGSQPQHF
CDR3 DNA: TGTGCCAGCAATCTACAGGGTGATGGGAGTCAGCCCCAGCATTTT

J gene: TRBJ2-4
D gene: .
V gene: TRBV19
clone size: .
CDR3 protein: CASSKPAGGLAKNIQYF
CDR3 DNA: TGTGCCAGTAGTAAACCTGCAGGGGGACTAGCCAAAAACATTCAGTACTTC